Here is one T cell receptor (beta chain) with its context. TCRdb re-called the 5' RACE reads; one entry per CDR3 protein, DNA not given. The sample's table shows around 470,000 distinct CDR3 sequences. These data are taken from a study of T cells expressing NK-cell markers. The CDR3 runs 19 residues. The V call is TRBV12-3 or TRBV12-4, the J call TRBJ2-7; TCRdb's D call, TRBD2, is unchecked because there is no DNA. The sample taken for sequencing was blood T cells: a sorted CD56 or NKG2C T cell subset, CD4+ or CD8+ T cells, or bulk PBMC T cells (not recorded which). The receptor comes from a woman between 45 and 60 years old in good health. The CDR3 loop reads CASTKLRTLAGEKPYEQYF.